This is a list of T cell receptor beta chains from one sample in a study of cytomegalovirus exposure and HLA in healthy donors. Sequencing was performed with immunoSEQ multiplex PCR; in TCRdb, only in-frame clones are kept and a portion is missing. This table has around 180,000 clones, 84% appearing once. The specimen sequenced was PBMCs. The receptors were sampled from a girl aged 2-10 years in good health and CMV-seropositive. CDR3s include the opening cysteine and the closing phenylalanine or tryptophan. Some rows have no size entry. The others give once, few or many, or a class for an expanded clone.

size: -
V: TRBV5-4
length: 16
J: TRBJ2-1
CDR3: CASSPRTSGRQGEQFF

size: -
V: TRBV10-3
length: 14
J: TRBJ2-1
CDR3: CAISQGFSYNEQFF

size: -
V: TRBV4-1
length: 15
J: TRBJ1-2
CDR3: CASSPPFRGNYGYTF

size: once
V: TRBV25-1
length: 15
J: TRBJ2-7
CDR3: CASSDSKAGGYEQYF

size: once
V: TRBV7-2
length: 18
J: TRBJ2-1
CDR3: CASSLAGGGASSYNEQFF

size: once
V: TRBV2
length: 14
J: TRBJ2-7
CDR3: CASSEKGPTYEQYF

size: -
V: TRBV5-1
length: 15
J: TRBJ2-3
CDR3: CASSLGRGSTDTQYF

size: -
V: TRBV30
length: 13
J: TRBJ1-3
CDR3: CAWDTGSGNTIYF

size: few
V: TRBV13
length: 14
J: TRBJ2-7
CDR3: CASSFLGPNYEQYF

size: -
V: TRBV6-6
length: 15
J: TRBJ2-5
CDR3: CASSYGEPPQETQYF

size: few
V: TRBV10-3
length: 13
J: TRBJ1-6
CDR3: CAIAGRDNSPLHF

size: -
V: TRBV11-2
length: 13
J: TRBJ1-1
CDR3: CASSVRGNTEAFF

size: -
V: TRBV30
length: 14
J: TRBJ1-3
CDR3: CAWSRTETGNTIYF

size: -
V: TRBV6-1
length: 15
J: TRBJ2-7
CDR3: CASNPVRQLPYEQYF

size: -
V: TRBV7-2
length: 13
J: TRBJ2-7
CDR3: CASSHRRTYEQYF

size: -
V: TRBV4-1
length: 17
J: TRBJ1-4
CDR3: CASSLQGRGENNEKLFF

size: -
V: TRBV30
length: 14
J: TRBJ2-1
CDR3: CAWRKAGEYNEQFF

size: -
V: TRBV11-2
length: 14
J: TRBJ2-7
CDR3: CASSSPGQPYEQYF

size: -
V: TRBV6-1
length: 14
J: TRBJ1-2
CDR3: CASSEGAGNYGYTF

size: few
V: TRBV6-1
length: 15
J: TRBJ2-3
CDR3: CASIDGQDSTDTQYF

size: -
V: TRBV6-5
length: 16
J: TRBJ2-1
CDR3: CASSYQIGGGYNEQFF

size: -
V: TRBV5-1
length: 16
J: TRBJ1-4
CDR3: CASSLGTASTNEKLFF

size: -
V: TRBV6-5
length: 16
J: TRBJ1-4
CDR3: CASSYSTGGIEEKLFF

size: -
V: TRBV6-6
length: 13
J: TRBJ1-2
CDR3: CASRDSDSYGYTF

size: -
V: TRBV14
length: 15
J: TRBJ2-1
CDR3: CASGNPWTGAREQFF

size: -
V: TRBV30
length: 15
J: TRBJ1-3
CDR3: CAWSVRQGVGNTIYF

size: -
V: TRBV7-6
length: 14
J: TRBJ2-7
CDR3: CASSPGGTPVEQYF

size: -
V: TRBV28
length: 16
J: TRBJ1-1
CDR3: CASSFSSGVEGRGAFF

size: -
V: TRBV6-1
length: 17
J: TRBJ1-2
CDR3: CASSETAEGQGGYGYTF

size: -
V: TRBV2
length: 18
J: TRBJ1-6
CDR3: CASSDLRDRVSLDSPLHF

size: -
V: TRBV19
length: 19
J: TRBJ1-5
CDR3: CASSIYHTQGILKGQPQHF

size: -
V: TRBV14
length: 17
J: TRBJ2-4
CDR3: CASSQSPLLAGKNIQYF

size: -
V: TRBV29-1
length: 15
J: TRBJ2-2
CDR3: CSVSRAGSNTGELFF

size: -
V: TRBV7-2
length: 14
J: TRBJ2-5
CDR3: CASSFPGSAKTQYF

size: -
V: TRBV18
length: 15
J: TRBJ2-2
CDR3: CASSQTAMNTGELFF

size: few
V: TRBV5-6
length: 16
J: TRBJ1-4
CDR3: CASSFYRDATNEKLFF

size: -
V: TRBV7-2
length: 16
J: TRBJ2-2
CDR3: CASSLVLRENTGELFF